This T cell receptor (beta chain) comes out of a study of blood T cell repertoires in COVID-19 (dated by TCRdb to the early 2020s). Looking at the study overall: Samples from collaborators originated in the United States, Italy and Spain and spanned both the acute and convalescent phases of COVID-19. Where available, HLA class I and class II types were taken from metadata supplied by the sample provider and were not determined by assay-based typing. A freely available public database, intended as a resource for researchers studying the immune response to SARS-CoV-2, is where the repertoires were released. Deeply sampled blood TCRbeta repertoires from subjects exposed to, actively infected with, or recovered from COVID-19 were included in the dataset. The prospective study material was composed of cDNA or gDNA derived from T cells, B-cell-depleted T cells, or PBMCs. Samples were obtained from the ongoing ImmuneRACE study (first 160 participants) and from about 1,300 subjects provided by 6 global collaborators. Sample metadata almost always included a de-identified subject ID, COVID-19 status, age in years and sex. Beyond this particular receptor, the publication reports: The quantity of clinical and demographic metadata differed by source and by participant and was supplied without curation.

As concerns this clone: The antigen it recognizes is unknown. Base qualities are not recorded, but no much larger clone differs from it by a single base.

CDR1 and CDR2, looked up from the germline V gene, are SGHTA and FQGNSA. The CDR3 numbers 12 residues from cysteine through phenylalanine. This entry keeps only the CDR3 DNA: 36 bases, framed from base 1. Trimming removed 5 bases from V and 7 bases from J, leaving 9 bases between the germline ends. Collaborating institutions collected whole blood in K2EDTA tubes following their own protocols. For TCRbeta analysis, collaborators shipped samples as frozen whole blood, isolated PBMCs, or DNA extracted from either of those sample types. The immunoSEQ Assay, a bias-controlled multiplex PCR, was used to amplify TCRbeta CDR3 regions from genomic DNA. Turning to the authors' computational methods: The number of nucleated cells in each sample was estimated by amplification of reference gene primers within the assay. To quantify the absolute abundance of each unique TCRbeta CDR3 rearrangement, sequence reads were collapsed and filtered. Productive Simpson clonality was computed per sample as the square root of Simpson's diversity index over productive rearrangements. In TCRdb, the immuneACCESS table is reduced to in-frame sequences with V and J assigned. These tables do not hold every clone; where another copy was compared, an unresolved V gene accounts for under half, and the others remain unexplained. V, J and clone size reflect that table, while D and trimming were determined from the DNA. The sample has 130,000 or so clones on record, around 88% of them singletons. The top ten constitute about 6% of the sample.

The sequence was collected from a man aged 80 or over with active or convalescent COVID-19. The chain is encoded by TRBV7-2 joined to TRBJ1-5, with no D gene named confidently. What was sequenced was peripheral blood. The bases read TGTGCCAGCAGCCCGCCGGGACAGCCCCAGCATTTT. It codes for CASSPPGQPQHF. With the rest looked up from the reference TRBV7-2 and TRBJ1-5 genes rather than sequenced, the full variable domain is GAGVSQSPSNKVTEKGKDVELRCDPISGHTALYWYRQSLGQGLEFLIYFQGNSAPDKSGLPSDRFSAERTGGSVSTLTIQRTQQEDSAVYLCASSPPGQPQHFGDGTRLSIL.